Each of the 12 T cell receptor beta chains below was sequenced from the same sample in a study of spatial heterogeneity in lung cancer. Time point denoted: blood at routine non-recurrence follow-up after resection. TCRdb reanalysed the 5' RACE reads using MiXCR and keeps one entry per CDR3 protein. In the table there are 100,000 to 120,000 distinct CDR3 sequences, approximately 10% of which are singletons. Sequencing was performed on PBMCs, taken at follow-up. Every receptor here comes from a female donor with early-stage non-small cell lung cancer.

The chain uses TRBV3-1 and TRBJ2-1, with D possibly TRBD1 on 6 matching bases. The CDR3 sequence is 16 residues long. CDR1 is LGHDT, CDR2 YNNKEL, per germline (reference sequence). Trimming took off 0 bases at V and 2 bases at J, with 11 bases between the two ends. This chain's CDR3 is CASSQEYRAPYNEQFF. The CDR3 nucleotides read TGTGCCAGCAGCCAAGAATACAGGGCCCCCTACAATGAGCAGTTCTTC.

This clonotype was seen at least ten times. The chain has TRBV11-2 and TRBJ2-3; D may be TRBD2 (6 bases). The CDR3 has 15 amino acids. V was pared by 2 bases and J by 2 bases, with 11 bases between. From germline, CDR1 is SGHAT and CDR2 FQNNGV. CDR3 residues: CASSLYAGSTDTQYF. In nucleotides, the CDR3 is TGTGCCAGCAGCTTATATGCGGGATCCACAGATACGCAGTATTTT.

The CDR3 nucleotides read TGTGCCAGCAGCGAAGAAGGACGGGTGAGGGCCGGGGAGCTGTTTTTT. This translates into CASSEEGRVRAGELFF. V usage is TRBV7-9 and J usage is TRBJ2-2; maybe TRBD2 (5 bases). This CDR3 is built from 16 residues. V dropped 5 bases and J dropped 6 bases, with 19 bases sitting between them. Germline-derived CDR1 and CDR2 are SEHNR and FQNEAQ (reference sequence).

This clonotype occurred a few times. The chain uses TRBV9 and TRBJ1-1; the D is unclear. CDR1 and CDR2 from the germline V gene are SGDLS and YYNGEE. The CDR3 has 14 amino acids. Trimming left V 2 bases short and J 4 bases short, with 12 bases between. The CDR3 is CASSVGGVVTEAFF. The CDR3 DNA is TGTGCCAGCAGCGTTGGCGGGGTAGTCACTGAAGCTTTCTTT.

The rearrangement uses TRBV28 and TRBJ1-4; D unresolved. V was trimmed by 3 bases and J by 7 bases, leaving 12 bases between them. Germline CDR1 reads MDHEN; CDR2 reads SYDVKM. This CDR3 comprises 14 residues. The CDR3 nucleotides are TGTGCCAGCAGTTTGAGACCCGCCCGTGAAAAACTGTTTTTT. Residues: CASSLRPAREKLFF.

The chain recombines TRBV7-9 with TRBJ2-3, with 8 bases that match TRBD1. The CDR3 is 14 amino acids. The trim removed 4 bases at V and 4 bases at J, leaving 4 bases unmatched. Looked up from germline, CDR1 is SEHNR and CDR2 is FQNEAQ (reference sequence). The CDR3 is CASSSGQVADTQYF. The CDR3 DNA is TGTGCCAGCAGCTCGGGACAGGTTGCAGATACGCAGTATTTT.

The CDR3 nucleotides read TGCAGTGCTTTTTCAGCTGGGGCCAACGTCCTGACTTTC. As protein: CSAFSAGANVLTF. V usage is TRBV20-1 and J usage is TRBJ2-6; D is undetermined. V was cut by 5 bases and J by 2 bases, with 7 bases left in between. This CDR3 comprises 13 residues. Germline V gives CDR1 DFQATT, CDR2 SNEGSKA (reference sequence).

J is TRBJ2-1 and V is TRBV4-1, with 10 bases lining up with TRBD2. Per the germline V gene, CDR1 is MGHRA and CDR2 is YSYEKL. This CDR3 has 17 amino acids. The ends lost 2 bases at V and 8 bases at J; junction bases unmatched: 12. The CDR3 protein is CASSQTLIAGGFYEQFF. The CDR3 nucleotides read TGCGCCAGCAGCCAAACGCTTATAGCGGGAGGCTTTTATGAGCAGTTCTTC.

The chain has TRBV27 and TRBJ2-2, with a weak D call TRBD1 (5 bases). From germline, CDR1 is MNHEY and CDR2 SMNVEV (reference sequence). This CDR3 is built from 16 residues. Trimming shortened V by 5 bases and J by 1 base, and 14 bases separated the two germline ends. CDR3 bases: TGTGCCAGCAGTCCCCCCCCTAGGGGGAACACCGGGGAGCTGTTTTTT. Protein sequence: CASSPPPRGNTGELFF.

This chain connects TRBV12-3 or TRBV12-4 to TRBJ2-2; D not certain. CDR3 length equals 14 residues. V lost 8 bases and J lost 5, with 15 bases in between. The CDR3 region has the DNA TGTGCCAGCGGGAACAGAGAGAGTACCGGGGAGCTGTTTTTT. Its translation: CASGNRESTGELFF.

This clonotype has ten or more counts. The chain uses TRBV12-5 and TRBJ1-1; D is perhaps TRBD1 (5 bases). CDR3 length: 18 amino acids. The germline V and J ends were trimmed by 1 base and 1 base, with 19 bases remaining between them. Germline V gene sequence: CDR1 LGHNT, CDR2 FRNRAP. The chain's CDR3 is CASGLAPGLGVTNTEAFF. For the CDR3, the DNA is TGTGCTAGTGGTTTGGCTCCAGGGTTGGGGGTAACGAACACTGAAGCTTTCTTT. Variable domain in full (rest from reference TRBV12-5 and TRBJ1-1): DARVTQTPRHKVTEMGQEVTMRCQPILGHNTVFWYRQTMMQGLELLAYFRNRAPLDDSGMPKDRFSAEMPDATLATLKIQPSEPRDSAVYFCASGLAPGLGVTNTEAFFGQGTRLTVV.

This clonotype was seen a few times. The gene calls are TRBV7-2 and TRBJ2-3; D is uncertain. V lost 7 bases, J lost 3 bases, and 8 bases lay in between. CDR3 length equals 12 residues. Germline loops: CDR1 SGHTA, CDR2 FQGNSA. CDR3 sequence reads: CASTFSTDTQYF. In DNA form, the CDR3 reads TGTGCCAGCACCTTCTCAACAGATACGCAGTATTTT.